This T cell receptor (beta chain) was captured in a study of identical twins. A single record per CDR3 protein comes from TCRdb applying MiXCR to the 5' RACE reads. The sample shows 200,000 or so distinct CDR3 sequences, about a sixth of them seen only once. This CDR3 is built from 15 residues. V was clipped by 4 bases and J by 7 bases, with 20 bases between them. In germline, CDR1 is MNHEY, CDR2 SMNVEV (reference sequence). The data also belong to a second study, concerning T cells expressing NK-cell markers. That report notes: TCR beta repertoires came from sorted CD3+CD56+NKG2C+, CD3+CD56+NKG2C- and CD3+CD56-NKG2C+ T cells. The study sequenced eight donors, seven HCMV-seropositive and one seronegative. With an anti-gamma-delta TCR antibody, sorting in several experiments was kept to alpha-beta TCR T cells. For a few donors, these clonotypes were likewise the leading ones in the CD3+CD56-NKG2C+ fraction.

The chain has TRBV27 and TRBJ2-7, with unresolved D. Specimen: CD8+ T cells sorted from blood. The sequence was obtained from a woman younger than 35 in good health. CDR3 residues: CASSSRRDPLGEQYF. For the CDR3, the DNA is TGTGCCAGCAGTTCCCGGAGAGACCCTCTAGGGGAGCAGTACTTC.